A selection of T cell receptor beta chains follows, all from one sample in a study of blood T cell repertoires in COVID-19. TCRdb's table, derived via immunoSEQ multiplex PCR, lists solely in-frame clones and lacks some. The table lists 80,000 or so clones, around nine tenths of them singletons. Sequenced sample: peripheral blood. These receptors were obtained from a woman aged 60-75 years with acute or convalescent COVID-19. CDR3s include the opening cysteine and the closing phenylalanine or tryptophan.

j_gene: TRBJ2-2
v_gene: TRBV18
CDR3aa: CASSPPTGKDTGELFF

j_gene: TRBJ2-7
v_gene: TRBV6-2/TRBV6-3
CDR3aa: CASSYSGGPEQYF

j_gene: TRBJ2-2
v_gene: TRBV29-1
CDR3aa: CSPGTGSRELFF

j_gene: TRBJ1-4
v_gene: TRBV28
CDR3aa: CASSLQGANEKLFF

j_gene: TRBJ1-1
v_gene: TRBV6-5
CDR3aa: CASSMDRGNTEAFF

j_gene: TRBJ1-6
v_gene: TRBV19
CDR3aa: CASSPRLDSPLHF

j_gene: TRBJ1-1
v_gene: TRBV11-1
CDR3aa: CASSPTVNTEAFF

j_gene: TRBJ1-6
v_gene: TRBV5-8
CDR3aa: CASSRTGSGSPLHF

j_gene: TRBJ1-1
v_gene: TRBV27
CDR3aa: CASSPSPPGRPNTEAFF

j_gene: TRBJ2-7
v_gene: TRBV5-8
CDR3aa: CASSFGGSAYEQYF

j_gene: TRBJ2-5
v_gene: TRBV27
CDR3aa: CAPGETQYF

j_gene: TRBJ2-7
v_gene: TRBV5-5
CDR3aa: CASSWPGQGVVEQYF

j_gene: TRBJ2-5
v_gene: TRBV5-6
CDR3aa: CASTLAGVSQETQYF

j_gene: TRBJ2-7
v_gene: TRBV19
CDR3aa: CASSIEMGTEGAYEQYF

j_gene: TRBJ1-2
v_gene: TRBV19
CDR3aa: CASSSTGGMDGYTF

j_gene: TRBJ2-2
v_gene: TRBV7-3
CDR3aa: CASSFHDRGNTGELFF

j_gene: TRBJ1-5
v_gene: TRBV6-6
CDR3aa: CASSSTGRSNQPQHF

j_gene: TRBJ2-7
v_gene: TRBV7-2
CDR3aa: CASSLAREHRLPYEQYF

j_gene: TRBJ2-1
v_gene: TRBV18
CDR3aa: CASSSYVYEQFF

j_gene: TRBJ1-1
v_gene: TRBV18
CDR3aa: CASSPLTGSGTEAFF

j_gene: TRBJ2-7
v_gene: TRBV4-2
CDR3aa: CASSLTSGGYEQYF

j_gene: TRBJ2-1
v_gene: TRBV10-3
CDR3aa: CAISEVGTSGSVNEQFF

j_gene: TRBJ2-7
v_gene: TRBV27
CDR3aa: CASSPRVESGGAYEQYF

j_gene: TRBJ2-2
v_gene: TRBV4-2
CDR3aa: CASTPGGSTGELFF

j_gene: TRBJ1-2
v_gene: TRBV18
CDR3aa: CASSPDRFANYGYTF

j_gene: TRBJ1-5
v_gene: TRBV6-5
CDR3aa: CASSFTVGNQPQHF

j_gene: TRBJ1-1
v_gene: TRBV5-5
CDR3aa: CASSTLRDRAIKSDAAFF

j_gene: TRBJ2-5
v_gene: TRBV30
CDR3aa: CAWSLPSDYGETQYF

j_gene: TRBJ2-2
v_gene: TRBV4-1
CDR3aa: CASSLTGGDTGELFF

j_gene: TRBJ2-1
v_gene: TRBV5-1
CDR3aa: CASSPGGGSYEQFF

j_gene: TRBJ2-1
v_gene: TRBV6-2/TRBV6-3
CDR3aa: CASSSFLVRGVTTDEQFF

j_gene: TRBJ1-6
v_gene: TRBV27
CDR3aa: CASSLGGSSYNSPLHF

j_gene: TRBJ2-3
v_gene: TRBV6-2/TRBV6-3
CDR3aa: CASSFSSGRLNLRTDTQYF

j_gene: TRBJ1-5
v_gene: TRBV18
CDR3aa: CASSPQRTAYQPQHF

j_gene: TRBJ1-1
v_gene: TRBV19
CDR3aa: CASSIGAQGQTEAFF

j_gene: TRBJ1-1
v_gene: TRBV7-9
CDR3aa: CASTSWGTGDATGTEAFF

j_gene: TRBJ2-2
v_gene: TRBV30
CDR3aa: CAWSHVSSYTGELFF

j_gene: TRBJ2-7
v_gene: TRBV5-6
CDR3aa: CASSFGTGRSYEQYF

j_gene: TRBJ2-2
v_gene: TRBV2
CDR3aa: CASSDEQANTGELFF

j_gene: TRBJ2-5
v_gene: TRBV11-2
CDR3aa: CASSRGQGQETQYF

j_gene: TRBJ2-7
v_gene: TRBV27
CDR3aa: CASSPAGGYEQYF

j_gene: TRBJ1-2
v_gene: TRBV27
CDR3aa: CASSSQGAENYGYTF

j_gene: TRBJ1-4
v_gene: TRBV5-1
CDR3aa: CASSLGQGVPPGEKLFF

j_gene: TRBJ1-2
v_gene: TRBV7-9
CDR3aa: CASSLATANYGYTF

j_gene: TRBJ1-2
v_gene: TRBV12-3/TRBV12-4
CDR3aa: CASSVQVRFGYTF

j_gene: TRBJ2-7
v_gene: TRBV27
CDR3aa: CASSQRGYPYEQYF

j_gene: TRBJ2-7
v_gene: TRBV9
CDR3aa: CASSLGTGEYEQYF

j_gene: TRBJ2-3
v_gene: TRBV6-2/TRBV6-3
CDR3aa: CASSYAGGPDTQYF

j_gene: TRBJ2-1
v_gene: TRBV7-2
CDR3aa: CASSLGADNEQFF

j_gene: TRBJ1-2
v_gene: TRBV7-2
CDR3aa: CASSSGLANYGYTF

j_gene: TRBJ1-4
v_gene: TRBV30
CDR3aa: CAWRSGNNEKLFF